This T cell receptor beta chain comes out of a study of T cells in localized non-small cell lung cancer. Repertoires were generated with immunoSEQ multiplex PCR, while TCRdb's copy carries only in-frame clones and drops some. The sample includes 59,000 or so clones, more than 85% of them seen just once. As regards this clone: Its antigen remains unknown.

Study observations and caveats: T cell clonality was highest in uninvolved adjacent lung, above tumor. The study detected a median approximately 57 of the top 100 tumor clones in adjacent lung. It remains possible that heterogeneity exists, since only one tumor region was sequenced. Patients showing higher blood T cell density tended to see longer overall survival.

Germline-derived CDR1 and CDR2 are LNHDA and SQIVND (reference sequence). The V and J ends lost 3 bases and 2 bases respectively, with 8 bases between them. The CDR3 totals 13 residues. Sequencing used peripheral blood, obtained before any cancer treatment. The chain is built from TRBV19 and TRBJ2-7; D uncertain. This TCR was recovered from a man aged 40-75 years with stage I lung adenocarcinoma. The CDR3 DNA sequence: TGTGCCAGTAGTATTGGACCAGCCTACGAGCAGTACTTC. Protein sequence: CASSIGPAYEQYF.